This TCR beta chain appears in the sequencing data of a study of shared clonotypes between healthy human individuals. About the research overall: Donors were two women and a few men aged 18 to 49. Points from the study as a whole: Shared clonotypes: about 5% naive CD4, around 3.5% naive CD8, 2.3% memory CD4, 0.35% to 0.5% memory CD8.

The CDR3 loop spans 10 amino acids. The germline gives CDR1 SNHLY, CDR2 FYNNEI. Trimming removed 6 bases at V and 4 bases at J, with 4 bases between. Worth noting for this clone: The antigen remains unidentified. Other DNA sequences in the sample encode the same CDR3.

Once extracted for a subset, genomic DNA was divided evenly among several immunoSEQ plates. Using immunoSEQ multiplex PCR, the repertoire was profiled, and TCRdb retains in-frame clones only, with some absent. The sample consists of under 2,500,000 clones, approximately 95% of them appearing once. The receptor was derived from a man between 18 and 35 years old in good health. Sequenced input: naive CD4+ T cells sorted from blood. Subset of the sample: CD45RA+ positively selected. The chain couples TRBV2 to TRBJ2-7, with D hard to call. CDR3 coding DNA: TGTGCCAGCAGCGCGTACGAGCAGTACTTC. It codes for CASSAYEQYF.